This T cell receptor (beta chain) was captured by sequencing in a study of T-cell memory formation after mild COVID-19. Study observations and caveats: CD4+ bias marked clones expanding day 15 to 37, unlike balanced contracting clones.

Concerning this clonotype: The target antigen is unknown.

Germline V gene lookup returns CDR1 MNHEY and CDR2 SVGEGT. With 7 bases removed from V and 0 bases from J, the gap between germline ends came to 19 bases. The CDR3 is 18 amino acids. A 5'RACE reaction primed in the constant segment made cDNA libraries of TCR alpha and TCR beta, and these carried sample barcodes and UMIs. MiXCR, run by TCRdb on the 5' RACE reads, gives a single entry per CDR3 protein. The top ten clones hold about 4% of a sample with under 300,000 distinct CDR3 sequences, roughly 15% of them seen once. Sequenced material: PBMCs or a T cell subset sorted from them (not recorded which). This chain connects TRBV6-2 or TRBV6-3 to TRBJ2-6, with D perhaps being TRBD1 or TRBD2 (5 bases each). The origin of this receptor is a young man who had mild COVID-19 (a few samples of this study predate the infection). Cell type and time point are not known. The CDR3 coding sequence is TGTGCCAGCATACCAATCTCCGGGGCCCTCTCTGGGGCCAACGTCCTGACTTTC. Its protein product is CASIPISGALSGANVLTF.